These T cell receptor beta chains were read from a single sample in a study of long-term antiretroviral therapy in people with HIV. The method was immunoSEQ multiplex PCR; TCRdb's version includes in-frame clones alone and lacks a portion of them. The sample contains 8,500 to 9,500 clones, 60% to 80% of which appear only once. The material sequenced was unsorted PBMCs, taken 0.4 years before starting antiretroviral therapy. The receptors here all came from a man aged 25-45 years with HIV. The CDR3 runs from the conserved cysteine through the conserved F or W. D genes are given only for firm matches. Only some rows state a clone size, as once, few, many or a class for expanded clones.

J gene: TRBJ2-1; clone size: NA; D gene: TRBD2; V gene: TRBV13; CDR3 DNA: TGTGCCAGCAGCCAAGGACTAGCGGACCTTCGGAATGAGCAGTTCTTC; CDR3 protein: CASSQGLADLRNEQFF
J gene: TRBJ1-2; clone size: NA; D gene: NA; V gene: TRBV5-6; CDR3 DNA: TGTGCCAGCAGCCAAGACCGTGCTCATGGCTACACCTTC; CDR3 protein: CASSQDRAHGYTF
J gene: TRBJ2-3; clone size: NA; D gene: NA; V gene: TRBV11-2; CDR3 DNA: TGTGCCAGCAGCTTAGAAGTGGCGGCGGTTACGCAGTATTTT; CDR3 protein: CASSLEVAAVTQYF
J gene: TRBJ1-1; clone size: NA; D gene: TRBD1; V gene: TRBV11-2; CDR3 DNA: TGTGCCAGCAGCTCCCCTGACAGGGAATTCATCATGAACACTGAAGCTTTCTTT; CDR3 protein: CASSSPDREFIMNTEAFF
J gene: TRBJ1-2; clone size: NA; D gene: NA; V gene: TRBV28; CDR3 DNA: TGTGCCAGCAGTTTAGTGAGGGTAGGAGGCTATGGCTACACCTTC; CDR3 protein: CASSLVRVGGYGYTF
J gene: TRBJ1-2; clone size: NA; D gene: TRBD1; V gene: TRBV6-5; CDR3 DNA: TGTGCCAGCAGTTCGGGGGGACAGGGTAACTATGGCTACACCTTC; CDR3 protein: CASSSGGQGNYGYTF
J gene: TRBJ1-5; clone size: NA; D gene: NA; V gene: TRBV10-1; CDR3 DNA: TGCGCCAGCAGTGCAGGGCTTAATCAGCCCCAGCATTTT; CDR3 protein: CASSAGLNQPQHF
J gene: TRBJ2-1; clone size: NA; D gene: TRBD2; V gene: TRBV4-1; CDR3 DNA: TGCGCCAGCAGCCAAGAGGGTGGACTAGGCATCAATGAGCAGTTCTTC; CDR3 protein: CASSQEGGLGINEQFF
J gene: TRBJ2-1; clone size: NA; D gene: NA; V gene: TRBV28; CDR3 DNA: TGTGCCAGCAGTCATTCTAATGAGCAGTTCTTC; CDR3 protein: CASSHSNEQFF
J gene: TRBJ2-1; clone size: once; D gene: NA; V gene: TRBV9; CDR3 DNA: TGTGCCAGCAGCGTAGACCAAGTATATGAGCAGTTCTTC; CDR3 protein: CASSVDQVYEQFF
J gene: TRBJ2-5; clone size: NA; D gene: TRBD2; V gene: TRBV7-3; CDR3 DNA: TGTGCCAGCAGCTCCGGCGGGGGACGATCGGAGACCCAGTACTTC; CDR3 protein: CASSSGGGRSETQYF